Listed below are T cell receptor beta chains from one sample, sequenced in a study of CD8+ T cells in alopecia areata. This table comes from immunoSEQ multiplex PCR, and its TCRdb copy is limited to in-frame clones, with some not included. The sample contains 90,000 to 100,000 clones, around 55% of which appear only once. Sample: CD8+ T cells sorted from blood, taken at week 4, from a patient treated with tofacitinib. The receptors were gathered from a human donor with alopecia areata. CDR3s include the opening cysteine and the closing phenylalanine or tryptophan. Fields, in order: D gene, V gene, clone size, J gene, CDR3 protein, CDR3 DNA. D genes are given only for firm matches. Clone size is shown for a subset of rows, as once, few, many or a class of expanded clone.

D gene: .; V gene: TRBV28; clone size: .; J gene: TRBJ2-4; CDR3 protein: CASSPDYASRGNIQYF; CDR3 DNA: TGTGCCAGCAGCCCCGACTACGCCTCCCGGGGGAACATTCAGTACTTC
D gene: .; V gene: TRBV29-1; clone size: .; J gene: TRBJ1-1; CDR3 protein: CSVEDRGNTEAFF; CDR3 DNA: TGCAGCGTTGAAGATCGGGGGAACACTGAAGCTTTCTTT
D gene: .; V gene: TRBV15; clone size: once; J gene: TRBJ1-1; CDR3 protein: CATSRLAPEAFF; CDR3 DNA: TGTGCCACCAGCAGACTAGCCCCTGAAGCTTTCTTT
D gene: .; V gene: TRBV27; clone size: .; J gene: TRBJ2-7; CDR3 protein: CASSPGVTGEGEQYF; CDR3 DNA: TGTGCCAGCTCCCCAGGCGTGACAGGGGAGGGAGAGCAGTACTTC
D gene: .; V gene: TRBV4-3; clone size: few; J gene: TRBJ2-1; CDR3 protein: CASSQDSFSGWDEQFF; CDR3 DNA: TGCGCCAGCAGCCAAGATTCCTTCAGCGGGTGGGATGAGCAGTTCTTC
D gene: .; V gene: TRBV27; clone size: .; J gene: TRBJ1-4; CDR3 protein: CASSLMSRTGATNEKLFF; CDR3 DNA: TGTGCCAGCAGTTTAATGTCCAGGACGGGGGCAACTAATGAAAAACTGTTTTTT
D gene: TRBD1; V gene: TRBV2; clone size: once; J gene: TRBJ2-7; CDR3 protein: CASSEGQGNYEQYF; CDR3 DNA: TGTGCCAGCAGTGAGGGACAGGGGAACTACGAGCAGTACTTC
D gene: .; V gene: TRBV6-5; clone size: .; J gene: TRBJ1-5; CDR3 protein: CASSYFSNQPQHF; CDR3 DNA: TGTGCCAGCAGTTACTTCAGTAATCAGCCCCAGCATTTT
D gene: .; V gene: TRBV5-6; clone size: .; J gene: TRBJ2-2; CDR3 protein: CASSAGAGELFF; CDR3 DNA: TGTGCCAGCAGCGCGGGTGCCGGGGAGCTGTTTTTT
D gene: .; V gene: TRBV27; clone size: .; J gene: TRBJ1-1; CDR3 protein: CASSLSYGDTEAFF; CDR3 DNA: TGTGCCAGCAGTTTATCGTACGGGGACACTGAAGCTTTCTTT
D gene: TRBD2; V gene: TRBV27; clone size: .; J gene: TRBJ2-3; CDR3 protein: CASSTGTSVTDTQYF; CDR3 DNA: TGTGCCAGCAGTACCGGGACTAGCGTGACAGATACGCAGTATTTT
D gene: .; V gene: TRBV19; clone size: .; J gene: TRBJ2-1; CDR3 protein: CASSIVAMRGNEQFF; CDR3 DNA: TGTGCCAGTAGTATAGTAGCGATGAGGGGCAATGAGCAGTTCTTC
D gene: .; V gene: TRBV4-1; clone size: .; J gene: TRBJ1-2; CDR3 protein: CASSQSLADGGNGYTF; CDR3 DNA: TGCGCCAGCAGCCAATCCCTCGCGGACGGTGGAAATGGCTACACCTTC
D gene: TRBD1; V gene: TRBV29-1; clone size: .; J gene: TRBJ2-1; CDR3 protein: CSVEDPGQGDGEQFF; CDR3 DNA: TGCAGCGTTGAAGATCCGGGACAGGGGGACGGTGAGCAGTTCTTC
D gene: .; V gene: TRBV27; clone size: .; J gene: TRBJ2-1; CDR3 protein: CASSFSGKYNEQFF; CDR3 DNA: TGTGCCAGCAGTTTTTCGGGAAAATACAATGAGCAGTTCTTC
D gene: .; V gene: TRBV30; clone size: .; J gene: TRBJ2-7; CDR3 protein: CAWSVGQPYEQYF; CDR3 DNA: TGTGCCTGGAGTGTAGGGCAGCCCTACGAGCAGTACTTC
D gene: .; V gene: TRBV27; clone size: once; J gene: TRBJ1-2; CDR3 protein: CANRSLFGYTF; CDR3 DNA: TGTGCCAACAGGAGTCTTTTTGGCTACACCTTC
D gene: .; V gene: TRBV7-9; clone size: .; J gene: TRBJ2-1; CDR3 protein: CASSSVGSNEQFF; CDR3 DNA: TGTGCCAGCAGCTCCGTAGGGAGCAATGAGCAGTTCTTC
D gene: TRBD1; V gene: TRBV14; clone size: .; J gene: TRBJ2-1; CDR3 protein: CASSRSFRDSFYNEQFF; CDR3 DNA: TGTGCCAGCAGCCGCAGCTTCCGGGACAGCTTCTACAATGAGCAGTTCTTC
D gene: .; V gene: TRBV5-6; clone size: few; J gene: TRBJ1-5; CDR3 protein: CASSLGGGNQPQHF; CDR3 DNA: TGTGCCAGCAGCTTGGGGGGAGGCAATCAGCCCCAGCATTTT
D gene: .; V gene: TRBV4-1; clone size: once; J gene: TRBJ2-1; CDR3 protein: CASSQDPTDEQFF; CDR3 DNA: TGCGCCAGCAGCCAAGATCCCACCGATGAGCAGTTCTTC
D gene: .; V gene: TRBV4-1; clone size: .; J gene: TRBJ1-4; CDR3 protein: CASSQASPTNEKLFF; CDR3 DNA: TGCGCCAGCAGCCAAGCCAGCCCAACTAATGAAAAACTGTTTTTT
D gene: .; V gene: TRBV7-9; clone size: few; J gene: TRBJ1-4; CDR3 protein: CASSSRDTDRF; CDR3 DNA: TGTGCCAGCAGCTCCCGGGACACTGATCGATTT
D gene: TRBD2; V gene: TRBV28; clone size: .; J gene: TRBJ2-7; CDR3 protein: CATSPAGAGYEQYF; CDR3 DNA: TGTGCCACCTCTCCGGCGGGAGCTGGTTACGAGCAGTACTTC
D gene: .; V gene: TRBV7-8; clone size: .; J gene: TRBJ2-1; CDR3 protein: CASSRSVSGNEQFF; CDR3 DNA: TGTGCCAGCAGCCGTAGCGTTAGCGGCAATGAGCAGTTCTTC
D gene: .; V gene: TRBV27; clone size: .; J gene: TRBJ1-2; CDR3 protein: CASSPNRVSGYTF; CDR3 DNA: TGTGCCAGCAGCCCGAACAGGGTCTCCGGCTACACCTTC
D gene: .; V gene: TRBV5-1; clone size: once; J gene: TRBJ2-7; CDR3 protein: CASSFLGTEQYF; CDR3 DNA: TGCGCCAGCAGCTTTCTTGGAACCGAGCAGTACTTC
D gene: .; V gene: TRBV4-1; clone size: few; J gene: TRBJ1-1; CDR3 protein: CASSLREAGNTEAFF; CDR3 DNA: TGCGCCAGCAGCCTCCGGGAGGCCGGGAACACTGAAGCTTTCTTT
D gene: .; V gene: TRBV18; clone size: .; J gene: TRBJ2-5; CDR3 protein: CASSLEGSETQYF; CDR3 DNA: TGTGCCAGCTCACTGGAGGGCTCGGAGACCCAGTACTTC
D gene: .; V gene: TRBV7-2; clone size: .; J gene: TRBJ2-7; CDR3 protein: CASSYNYEQYF; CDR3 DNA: TGTGCCAGCAGCTACAACTACGAGCAGTACTTC
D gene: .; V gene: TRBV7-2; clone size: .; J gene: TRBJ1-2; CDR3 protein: CASSCCYMGPLYGYTF; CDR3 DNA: TGTGCCAGCAGCTGCTGTTATATGGGTCCGTTGTATGGCTACACCTTC
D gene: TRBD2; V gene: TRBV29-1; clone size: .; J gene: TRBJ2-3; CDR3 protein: CSVIWRGEADTQYF; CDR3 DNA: TGCAGCGTTATCTGGCGGGGGGAAGCAGATACGCAGTATTTT
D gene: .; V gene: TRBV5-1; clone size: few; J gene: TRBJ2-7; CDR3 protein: CASSLKVSDEQYF; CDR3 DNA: TGCGCCAGCAGCTTGAAGGTTAGCGACGAGCAGTACTTC
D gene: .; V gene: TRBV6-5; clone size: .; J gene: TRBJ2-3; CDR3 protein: CASSYLVDTDTQYF; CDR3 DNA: TGTGCCAGCAGTTACCTCGTTGACACAGATACGCAGTATTTT
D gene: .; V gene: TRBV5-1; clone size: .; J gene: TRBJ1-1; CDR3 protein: CASSLVGGVGGSESEAFF; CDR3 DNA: TGCGCCAGCAGCTTGGTTGGCGGCGTCGGGGGATCGGAGTCTGAAGCTTTCTTT
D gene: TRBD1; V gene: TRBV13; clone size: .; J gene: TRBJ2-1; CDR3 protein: CASSNIDRAVNEQFF; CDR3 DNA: TGTGCCAGCAGTAATATCGACAGGGCCGTGAATGAGCAGTTCTTC
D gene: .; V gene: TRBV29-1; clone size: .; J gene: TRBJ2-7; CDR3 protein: CSVLGGAYEQYF; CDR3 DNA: TGCAGCGTTCTCGGGGGAGCCTACGAGCAGTACTTC
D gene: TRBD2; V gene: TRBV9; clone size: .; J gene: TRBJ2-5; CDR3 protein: CASSVSGRMEQETQYF; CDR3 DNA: TGTGCCAGCAGCGTTAGCGGGAGGATGGAACAAGAGACCCAGTACTTC
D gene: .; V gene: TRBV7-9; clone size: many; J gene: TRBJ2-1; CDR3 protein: CASSSTRMSGNEQFF; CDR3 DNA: TGTGCCAGCAGCTCGACTAGAATGTCGGGCAATGAGCAGTTCTTC
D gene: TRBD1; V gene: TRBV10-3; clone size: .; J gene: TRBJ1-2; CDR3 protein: CAISQRQGGSPYGYTF; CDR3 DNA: TGTGCCATCAGCCAAAGACAGGGGGGATCCCCTTATGGCTACACCTTC
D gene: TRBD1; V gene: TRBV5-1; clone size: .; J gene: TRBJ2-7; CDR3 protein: CASKVETGTGYEQYF; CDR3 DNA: TGCGCCAGCAAAGTAGAAACCGGGACAGGATACGAGCAGTACTTC
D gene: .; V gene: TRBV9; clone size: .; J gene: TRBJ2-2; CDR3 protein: CASSVLGHGGELFF; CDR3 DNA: TGTGCCAGCAGCGTACTCGGACATGGCGGGGAGCTGTTTTTT
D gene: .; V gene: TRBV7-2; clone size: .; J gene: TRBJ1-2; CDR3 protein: CASSGTNYGYTF; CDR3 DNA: TGTGCCAGCAGTGGGACTAACTATGGCTACACCTTC
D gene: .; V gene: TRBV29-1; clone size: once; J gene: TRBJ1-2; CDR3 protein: CSVGDPTAHYGYTF; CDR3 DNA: TGCAGCGTTGGGGACCCGACAGCCCACTATGGCTACACCTTC
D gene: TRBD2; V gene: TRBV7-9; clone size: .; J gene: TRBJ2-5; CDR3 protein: CASSLGDSGGQETQYF; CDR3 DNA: TGTGCCAGCAGCTTAGGAGACTCGGGGGGCCAAGAGACCCAGTACTTC
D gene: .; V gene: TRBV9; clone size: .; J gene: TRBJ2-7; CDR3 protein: CASSVGGAGAFVYEQYF; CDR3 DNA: TGTGCCAGCAGCGTAGGCGGGGCCGGGGCGTTCGTCTACGAGCAGTACTTC
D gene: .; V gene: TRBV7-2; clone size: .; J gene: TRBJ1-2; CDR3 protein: CASSFGRGYGYTF; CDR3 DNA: TGTGCCAGCAGCTTTGGACGGGGCTATGGCTACACCTTC
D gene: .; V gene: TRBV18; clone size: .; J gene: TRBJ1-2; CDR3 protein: CASSQAGSDGYTF; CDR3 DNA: TGTGCCAGCTCGCAGGCAGGATCTGATGGCTACACCTTC
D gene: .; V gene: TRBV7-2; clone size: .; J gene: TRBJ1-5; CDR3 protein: CASSFRGQPQHF; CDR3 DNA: TGTGCCAGCAGCTTCCGGGGCCAGCCCCAGCATTTT
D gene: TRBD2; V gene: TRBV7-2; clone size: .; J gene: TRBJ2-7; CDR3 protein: CASSLVLTASSGNYYEQYF; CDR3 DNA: TGTGCCAGCAGCTTAGTGTTGACAGCATCTAGCGGGAACTACTACGAGCAGTACTTC
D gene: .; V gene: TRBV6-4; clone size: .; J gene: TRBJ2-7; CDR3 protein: CASSDNSYEQYF; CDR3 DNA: TGTGCCAGCAGTGACAACTCCTACGAGCAGTACTTC
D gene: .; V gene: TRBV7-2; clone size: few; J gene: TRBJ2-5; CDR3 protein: CASSLLAGRETQYF; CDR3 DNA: TGTGCCAGCAGCTTACTTGCAGGGCGCGAGACCCAGTACTTC
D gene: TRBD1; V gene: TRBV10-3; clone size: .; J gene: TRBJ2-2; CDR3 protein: CAINLHETGHTGELFF; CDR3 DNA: TGTGCCATCAACCTCCACGAGACAGGGCACACCGGGGAGCTGTTTTTT
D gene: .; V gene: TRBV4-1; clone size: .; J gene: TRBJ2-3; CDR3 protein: CASSQVGKPDTQYF; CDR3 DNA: TGCGCCAGCAGCCAAGTCGGTAAACCAGATACGCAGTATTTT
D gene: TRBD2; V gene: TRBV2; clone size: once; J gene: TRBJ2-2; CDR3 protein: CATGLAGGDRELFF; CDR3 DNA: TGTGCCACCGGACTAGCGGGAGGCGACCGGGAGCTGTTTTTT